The T cell receptor (beta chain) under discussion was sequenced for a study of vaccination and CD4 T cells after COVID-19 (dated by TCRdb to between 2021 and 2023). For the wider study: Convalescent patients had a positive SARS-CoV-2 result on nasal swab PCR, and of these patients, several had mild disease and one had severe disease. In the convalescent cohort there were six males and four females, among whom were two Hispanic individuals, seven Caucasians, two Asians and one multiracial person. Participants received two doses of either the Pfizer-BioNTech BNT162b2 vaccine (n=8) or the Moderna mRNA-1273 vaccine (n=2). Post-COVID blood samples from convalescent patients were collected a median of 101 days after diagnosis, with a range of roughly 30 to 161 days. Post-vaccine blood samples were collected a median of about 72 days after the second vaccine dose, ranging from roughly 12 to 241 days. For stimulating the cultures, overlapping spike peptide pools were used, derived from SARS-CoV-2 as well as from the common cold coronaviruses HCoV-NL63, HCoV-OC43 and HCoV-229E. As controls, cultures received a CEFX viral epitope pool (the positive control), an HIV-1 Nef peptide pool (the negative control), or no peptide at all. The spike-specific CD4+ TCR repertoire was compared before and after mRNA vaccination in approximately 9 COVID-19 convalescent patients and a few infection-naive healthy vaccine recipients.

Results and caveats for the whole study, not just this receptor: Among the post-vaccine SARS-CoV-2-reactive clones in convalescent patients, a median about 86% showed up only after vaccination, which suggests vaccine-specific priming. Although the median number of SARS-CoV-2-reactive clonotypes went up from around 20 after infection to roughly 40 after vaccination, the increase was not significant. The number of convalescent patients in the study was relatively small, and the study did not examine early timepoints following natural infection. Nearly all vaccine-specific clones in convalescent patients (304 of 307) were mono-reactive for SARS-CoV-2 spike rather than cross-reactive with common cold coronaviruses.

As to this clonotype: Its target antigen remains unknown. The input lacks base qualities; no much larger clone sits a single base away.

Taken from cysteine to phenylalanine, the CDR3 has 14 residues. Only the CDR3 region is kept as DNA, spanning 42 bases read in frame from base 1. CDR1 and CDR2 are drawn from the germline V gene: SGHAT, FQNNGV. A distance of 14 bases separates the germline ends of V and J, which lose 6 bases and 2 bases respectively. Preparation of the library involved PCR. DNA from cultured CD4+ T cells was subjected to TCR sequencing with the Oncomine TCR Beta short-read assay at the Johns Hopkins FTIC core. The QIAamp micro DNA kit was used to extract genomic DNA from the cultured CD4+ T cells. Oncomine TCR Beta libraries from cultured CD4+ T cells were pooled using unique dual indexes and sequenced on an Illumina iSeq 100. The study's own analysis went as follows. Non-productive sequences were removed, and CDR3s not starting with C, not ending with F or W, or shorter than 7 amino acids were discarded. The MANAFEST web application was used to identify antigen-specific clonotypes by comparing peptide-stimulated wells against reference wells and other culture wells. For a clone to be called positive, the clone needed an FDR below 0.05, an odds ratio above 5, and a productive frequency above 0.1% in at least two of three replicate wells. A clonotype was classed as cross-reactive if the clonotype showed significant expansion both in SARS-CoV-2 spike wells and in at least one common cold coronavirus spike condition. Similarity between CDR3 sequences was evaluated in R version 3.6.1 using Levenshtein distances (stringdist) and unrooted phylogenetic trees (ape). TCRdb trimmed the raw reads at Q25, called clones with MiXCR and kept productive beta chains. Identical CDR3 protein sequences are pooled into one entry, listed with their most common genes and DNA. None of the V and J calls come from the authors' own analysis; TCRdb made them. The sample yields around 19,000 distinct CDR3 sequences; around 58% were counted once. Of the sample, more than 8% is held by the ten largest clones.

In light of the paper, this sample's treatment or condition label describes: roughly 10-day PBMC culture with coronavirus spike peptide pools or control peptides (ViraFEST assay). To expand antigen-specific T cells with peptide pools and then pick out the expanded clonotypes through TCR sequencing, the study relied on the ViraFEST assay. The positive SARS-CoV-2 PCR tests of the convalescent patients were dated from March to December 2020, before the Alpha, Beta and Delta variants emerged in the United States. PBMCs were cultured at approximately 2.1 million per well in IMDM supplemented with approximately 5.3% human AB serum and 9.5 to 10 IU/ml IL-2, with about 10 ug/ml peptide pools added. On days 3 and 7, half of the culture medium was replaced with fresh IL-2-containing medium. After 9 to 10 days of culture, CD4+ T cells were isolated by negative selection using the EasySep CD4+ T cell isolation kit. PBMCs were separated from whole blood using Ficoll-Paque Plus gradient centrifugation and then either used fresh or cryopreserved at -140C. Triplicate wells were generally used for each culture condition.

The TCR originated in a human donor who had recovered from COVID-19. The sequencing input was CD4+ T cells from blood, cultured in vitro. The chain is assembled from TRBV11-2 and TRBJ2-7, with the D gene possibly TRBD1 or TRBD2, each one fitting 5 bases. The sequenced DNA: TGTGCCAGCAGGGGGCTAGAGGGGCCCTACGAGCAGTACTTC. This gives the protein CASRGLEGPYEQYF.